This T cell receptor (beta chain) came from a study of blood T cell repertoires in COVID-19. The CDR3 runs to 12 residues. Trimming pared 5 bases from V and 6 bases from J, leaving 8 bases between. Germline CDR1 and CDR2: SGHAT and FQNNGV. In the authors' workflow: Amplifying reference gene primers gave estimates of nucleated cell counts. Using immunoSEQ multiplex PCR, the repertoire was profiled, and TCRdb retains in-frame clones only, with some absent. That table supplies the V and J calls and clone size; D and trimming were determined from the DNA. The sample lists some 11,000 clones, about 90% occurring once.

The J gene is TRBJ2-1, the V gene TRBV11-2; no clear D. This clonotype originated in a human donor in a cohort sampled during active COVID-19. Source material: peripheral blood. CDR3 sequence: CASSPTANEQFF. Here the CDR3 DNA reads TGTGCCAGCAGCCCTACAGCCAATGAGCAGTTCTTC.